This T cell receptor (beta chain) came from a study of blood T cell repertoires in COVID-19. As for the study in general: PBMCs, B-cell-depleted T cells, or T cells were the source of the cDNA or gDNA that made up the material.

TCRdb's table, derived via immunoSEQ multiplex PCR, lists solely in-frame clones and lacks some. The table has roughly 180,000 clones, about 84% seen once. Sequencing was carried out using PBMCs or T cells enriched from blood (not recorded which). The receptor was derived from a woman aged 25 to 39 who had recovered from COVID-19.

The CDR3 here is CASTHRDSSTDTQYF. Here the CDR3 DNA reads TGTGCCAGCACGCACCGGGACAGCAGCACAGATACGCAGTATTTT. The chain recombines TRBV28 with TRBJ2-3; 7 nucleotides align to TRBD1. With 7 bases clipped from V and 0 bases from J, the junction kept 7 bases outside the gene matches. The CDR3 is made up of 15 amino acids. The V gene's germline CDR1 is MDHEN and CDR2 SYDVKM. The full variable domain, with the rest looked up from reference TRBV28 and TRBJ2-3, is DVKVTQSSRYLVKRTGEKVFLECVQDMDHENMFWYRQDPGLGLRLIYFSYDVKMKEKGDIPEGYSVSREKKERFSLILESASTNQTSMYLCASTHRDSSTDTQYFGPGTRLTVL.